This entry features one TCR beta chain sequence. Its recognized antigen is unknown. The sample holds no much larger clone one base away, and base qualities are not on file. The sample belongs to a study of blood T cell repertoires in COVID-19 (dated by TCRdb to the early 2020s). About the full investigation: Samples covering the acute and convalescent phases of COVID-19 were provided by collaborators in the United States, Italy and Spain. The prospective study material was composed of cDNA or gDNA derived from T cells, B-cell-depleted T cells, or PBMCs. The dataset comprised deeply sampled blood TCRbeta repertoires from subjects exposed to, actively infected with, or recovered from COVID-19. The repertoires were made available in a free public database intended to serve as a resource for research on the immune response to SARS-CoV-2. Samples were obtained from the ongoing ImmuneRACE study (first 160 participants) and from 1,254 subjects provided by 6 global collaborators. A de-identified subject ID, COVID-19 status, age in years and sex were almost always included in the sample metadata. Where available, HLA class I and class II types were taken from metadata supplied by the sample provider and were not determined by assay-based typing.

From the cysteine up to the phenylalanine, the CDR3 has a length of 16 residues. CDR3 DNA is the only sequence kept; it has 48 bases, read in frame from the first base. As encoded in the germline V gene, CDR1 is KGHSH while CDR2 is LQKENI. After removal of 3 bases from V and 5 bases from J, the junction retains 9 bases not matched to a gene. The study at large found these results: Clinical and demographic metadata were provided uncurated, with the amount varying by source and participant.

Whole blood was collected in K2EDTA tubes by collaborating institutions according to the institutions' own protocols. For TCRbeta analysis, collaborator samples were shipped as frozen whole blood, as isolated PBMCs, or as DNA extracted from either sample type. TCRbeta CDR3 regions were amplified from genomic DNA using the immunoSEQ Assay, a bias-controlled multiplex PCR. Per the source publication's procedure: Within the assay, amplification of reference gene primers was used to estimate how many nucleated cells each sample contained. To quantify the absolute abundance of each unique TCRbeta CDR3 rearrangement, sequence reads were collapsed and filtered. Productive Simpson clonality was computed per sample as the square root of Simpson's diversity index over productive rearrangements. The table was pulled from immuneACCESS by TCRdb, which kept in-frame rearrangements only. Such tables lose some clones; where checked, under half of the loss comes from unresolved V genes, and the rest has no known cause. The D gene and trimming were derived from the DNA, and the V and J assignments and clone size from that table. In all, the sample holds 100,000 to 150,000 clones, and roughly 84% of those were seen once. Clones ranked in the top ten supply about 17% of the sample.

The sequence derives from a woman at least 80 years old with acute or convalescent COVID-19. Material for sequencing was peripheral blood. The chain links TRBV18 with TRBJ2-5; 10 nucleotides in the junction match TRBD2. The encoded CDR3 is CASSPDSGRMGETQYF. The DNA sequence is TGTGCCAGCTCACCCGATAGCGGGAGGATGGGGGAGACCCAGTACTTC.